The T cell receptor (beta chain) under discussion was sequenced for a study of shared clonotypes between healthy human individuals. Some clones are missing from TCRdb's copy, which holds only in-frame ones; the method was immunoSEQ multiplex PCR. The sample yields 190,000 or so clones, approximately 60% seen once. This clone was seen at least ten times. Trimming cost V 5 bases and J 1 base, with 21 bases left between them. There are 18 residues in the CDR3. The germline V gene encodes CDR1 SGHVS and CDR2 FQNEAQ. V usage is TRBV7-8 and J usage is TRBJ1-5, with unresolved D. The sequenced sample consisted of memory CD4+ T cells sorted from blood. As to subset: CD45RA-negative fraction. This TCR was sampled from a man aged 30 to 39 in good health. The CDR3 here is CASSPTTIGVGSNQPQHF. As DNA, the CDR3 is TGTGCCAGCAGCCCGACCACCATCGGGGTGGGCAGCAATCAGCCCCAGCATTTT.